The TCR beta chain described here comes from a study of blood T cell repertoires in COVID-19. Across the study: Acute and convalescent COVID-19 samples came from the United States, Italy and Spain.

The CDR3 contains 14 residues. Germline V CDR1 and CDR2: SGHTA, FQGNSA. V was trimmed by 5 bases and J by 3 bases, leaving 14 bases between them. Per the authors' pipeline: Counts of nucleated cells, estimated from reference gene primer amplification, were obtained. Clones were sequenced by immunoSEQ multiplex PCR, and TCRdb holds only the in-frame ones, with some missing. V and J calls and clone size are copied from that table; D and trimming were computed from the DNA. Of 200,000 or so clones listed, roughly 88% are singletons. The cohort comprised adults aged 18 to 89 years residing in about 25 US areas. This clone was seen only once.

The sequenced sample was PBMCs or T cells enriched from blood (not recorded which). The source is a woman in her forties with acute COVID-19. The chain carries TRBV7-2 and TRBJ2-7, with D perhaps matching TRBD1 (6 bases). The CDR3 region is CASSITGQYYEQYF. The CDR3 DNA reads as TGTGCCAGCAGCATTACAGGGCAATACTACGAGCAGTACTTC.